Below, one TCR beta chain is given with its context. This sample stems from a study of CD8 T cells in Susac syndrome. The germline V gene encodes CDR1 SEHNR and CDR2 FQNEAQ (reference sequence). CDR3 length: 12 residues. V was pared by 3 bases and J by 5 bases, with 8 bases between. TEMRA cells were FACS-enriched, unlike CD8+ and CD4+ T cells, which were negatively isolated. RNA in amounts of roughly 0.5 to 1 ug was reverse transcribed with random hexamers. Amplification of TCR beta CDR3 across 54 Vbeta and 13 Jbeta was performed with immunoSEQ multiplex PCR. TCRdb reprocessed the immunoSEQ multiplex PCR reads via MiXCR and lists one record per CDR3 protein. The sample lists some 110,000 distinct CDR3 sequences, approximately 95% occurring once.

The chain is built from TRBV7-9 and TRBJ2-7; D is unresolved. The sample was CD8+ T cells from PBMCs. The TCR comes from a human donor with multiple sclerosis. The chain's CDR3 is CASSLWPDEQYV. The DNA of the CDR3 is TGTGCCAGCAGCTTGTGGCCAGACGAGCAGTACGTC.